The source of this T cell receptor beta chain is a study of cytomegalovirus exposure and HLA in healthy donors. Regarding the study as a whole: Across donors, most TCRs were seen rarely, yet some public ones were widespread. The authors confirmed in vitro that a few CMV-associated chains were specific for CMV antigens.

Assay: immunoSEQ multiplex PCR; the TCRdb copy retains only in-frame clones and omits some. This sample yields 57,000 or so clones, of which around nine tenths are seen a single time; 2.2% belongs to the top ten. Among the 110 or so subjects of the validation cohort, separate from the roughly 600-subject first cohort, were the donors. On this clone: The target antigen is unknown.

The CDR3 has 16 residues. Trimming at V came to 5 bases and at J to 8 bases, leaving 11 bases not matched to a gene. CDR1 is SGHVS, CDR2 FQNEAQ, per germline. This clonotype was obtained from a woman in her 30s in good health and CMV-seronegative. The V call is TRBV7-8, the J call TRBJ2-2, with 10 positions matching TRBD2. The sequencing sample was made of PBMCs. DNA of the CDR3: TGTGCCAGCAGCACAGCGGGAGGGCTTTTACCGGGGGAGCTGTTTTTT. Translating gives CASSTAGGLLPGELFF. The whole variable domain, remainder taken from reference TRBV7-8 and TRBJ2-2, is GAGVSQSPRYKVAKRGQDVALRCDPISGHVSLFWYQQALGQGPEFLTYFQNEAQLDKSGLPSDRFFAERPEGSVSTLKIQRTQQEDSAVYLCASSTAGGLLPGELFFGEGSRLTVL.